This record concerns one TCR beta chain sequence. It lacks a known antigen. Base-call qualities are not available, and no considerably larger clone is one nucleotide away. This specimen belongs to a study of blood T cell repertoires in COVID-19 (dated by TCRdb to 2018 to 2021). Context from the whole study: Collaborator samples came from the United States, Italy and Spain and covered acute and convalescent phases of COVID-19. The material from the prospective study consisted of cDNA or gDNA derived from T cells, B-cell-depleted T cells, or PBMCs. Deeply sampled blood TCRbeta repertoires from subjects exposed to, actively infected with, or recovered from COVID-19 were included in the dataset. The repertoires were released in a freely available public database meant as a resource for research on the immune response to SARS-CoV-2. Samples came from the ongoing ImmuneRACE study (first 160 participants) plus 1,254 subjects from 6 global collaborators. Sample metadata almost always included a de-identified subject ID, COVID-19 status, age in years and sex. HLA class I and class II types, where available, came from metadata supplied by the sample provider rather than from assay-based typing. The full study reports these points: How much clinical and demographic metadata was included differed by source and by participant, and the metadata was provided uncurated.

Germline trimming amounts to 3 bases on V and 4 bases on J, with 10 as the count of junction bases outside the gene matches. The CDR1 and CDR2 encoded by the germline V gene are SGHTS and YDEGEE. The CDR3 runs 16 residues from the cysteine to the phenylalanine. CDR3 DNA only is kept here, 48 bases in frame from base 1. Whole blood was collected in K2EDTA tubes by collaborating institutions according to the institutions' own protocols. Collaborator samples were shipped for TCRbeta analysis as frozen whole blood, isolated PBMCs, or DNA extracted from either sample type. TCRbeta CDR3 regions were amplified from genomic DNA by means of the immunoSEQ Assay, a bias-controlled multiplex PCR. The published analysis was carried out like this. The number of nucleated cells in each sample was estimated from the amplification of reference gene primers within the assay. To quantify the absolute abundance of each unique TCRbeta CDR3 rearrangement, sequence reads were collapsed and filtered. For each sample, productive Simpson clonality was calculated as the square root of Simpson's diversity index over productive rearrangements. TCRdb took this table from immuneACCESS and kept in-frame rearrangements with V and J called. Such tables lack part of the clones; where checked against another copy, unresolved V genes explain under half of the gap, and the rest is unexplained. D and trimming were read from the DNA, whereas the V and J calls and clone size are those reported in that table. Present in this sample are some 220,000 clones, around 81% of which were seen just once. The ten largest clones take up 9.5% to 15% of the sample.

The chain is made from TRBV5-8 and TRBJ2-7, and 10 bases in between align with TRBD1. This TCR came from a human donor in a cohort sampled during active COVID-19. Sequencing was performed on peripheral blood. At the DNA level, the sequence is TGTGCCAGCAGCTCCCTTCCGGGACAGGGGCGGTACGAGCAGTACTTC. The resulting protein is CASSSLPGQGRYEQYF.